This paragraph covers one T cell receptor (beta chain) sequence. From RNA transcripts, TCR beta CDR3 regions were amplified. TCR CDR3 regions were first amplified by RT-PCR with HTBI primers. In TCRdb, the multiplex PCR reads were re-called with MiXCR into one record per CDR3 protein. In the table there are about 270,000 distinct CDR3 sequences, roughly 15% of which are singletons. Germline V gene sequence: CDR1 MNHEY, CDR2 SMNVEV (reference sequence). The V and J ends lost 2 bases and 5 bases respectively, with 18 bases between them. The CDR3 sequence is 16 residues long. This sample is part of a study of T cells in Graves' hyperthyroidism and ophthalmopathy.

The rearrangement uses TRBV27 and TRBJ2-5; no reliable D call. Sequenced sample: blood. This TCR was sampled from a woman in her forties or fifties with Graves' hyperthyroidism that later progressed to Graves' ophthalmopathy. CDR3 DNA: TGTGCCAGCAGTTTAATGTCCAGTAGGGATTGGGAGACCCAGTACTTC. Amino acids: CASSLMSSRDWETQYF.